This T cell receptor beta chain was documented in a study of blood T cell repertoires in COVID-19. Study as a whole: Both acute and convalescent COVID-19 samples were obtained from the United States, Italy and Spain.

Germline V CDR1 and CDR2: MNHEY, SVGAGI. CDR3 size: 13 residues. V was trimmed by 5 bases and J by 0 bases, leaving 7 bases between them. In the source study's methods: Amplification from reference gene primers served as the basis for estimated nucleated cell counts. Profiled with immunoSEQ multiplex PCR; TCRdb holds only in-frame clones, not every one. V, J and clone size were drawn from that table, and D and trimming were deduced from the DNA. The table has a few hundred thousand clones, approximately 82% seen once; the top ten hold 5%. This receptor was taken from a man in his forties who had been exposed to COVID-19. The sequencing sample was made of PBMCs or T cells enriched from blood (not recorded which). The chain recombines TRBV6-5 with TRBJ1-1; tentatively, D is TRBD1 (6 bases). CDR3 sequence (DNA): TGTGCCAGCAGTCGGGACATGAACACTGAAGCTTTCTTT. Translating gives CASSRDMNTEAFF.